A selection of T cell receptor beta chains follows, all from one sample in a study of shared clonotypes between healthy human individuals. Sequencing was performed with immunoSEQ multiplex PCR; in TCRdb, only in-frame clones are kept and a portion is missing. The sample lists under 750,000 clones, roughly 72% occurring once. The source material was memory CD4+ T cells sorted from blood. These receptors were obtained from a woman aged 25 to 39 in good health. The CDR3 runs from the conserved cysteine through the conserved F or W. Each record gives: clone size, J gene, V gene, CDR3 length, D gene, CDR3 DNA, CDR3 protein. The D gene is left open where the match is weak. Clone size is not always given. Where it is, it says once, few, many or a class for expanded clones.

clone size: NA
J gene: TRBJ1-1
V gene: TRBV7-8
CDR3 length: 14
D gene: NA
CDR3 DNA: TGTGCCAGCAGCTTTTCGGGGGCGCTTATTGAAGCTTTCTTT
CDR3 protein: CASSFSGALIEAFF

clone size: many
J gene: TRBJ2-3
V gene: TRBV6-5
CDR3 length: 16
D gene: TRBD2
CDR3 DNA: TGTGCCAGCAGTTACACATTAGCGGGAGGGCGGCATACGCAGTATTTT
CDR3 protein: CASSYTLAGGRHTQYF

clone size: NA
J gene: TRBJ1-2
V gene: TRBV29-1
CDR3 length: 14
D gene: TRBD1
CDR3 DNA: TGCAGCGTTGGTTTCGAGGGGGCGTCTGGGGGCTACACCTTC
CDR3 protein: CSVGFEGASGGYTF

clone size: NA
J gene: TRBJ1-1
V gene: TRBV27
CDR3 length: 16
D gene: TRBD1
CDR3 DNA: TGTGCCAGCAGCCTAACGGGACAGAGAATGAACACTGAAGCTTTCTTT
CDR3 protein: CASSLTGQRMNTEAFF

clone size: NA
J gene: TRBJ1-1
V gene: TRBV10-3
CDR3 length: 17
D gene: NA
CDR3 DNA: TGTGCCATCAGTGAGTCGCCCCGGGGGGGGAAACCCACTGAAGCTTTCTTT
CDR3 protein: CAISESPRGGKPTEAFF

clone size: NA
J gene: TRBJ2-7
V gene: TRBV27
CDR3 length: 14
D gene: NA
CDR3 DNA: TGTGCCAGCAGCGGATGGGGGCGCCCCTACGAGCAGTACTTC
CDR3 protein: CASSGWGRPYEQYF

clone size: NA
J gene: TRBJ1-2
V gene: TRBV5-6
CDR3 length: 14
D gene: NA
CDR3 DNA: TGTGCCAGCAGCTTGACAGTCCTTTTACATGGCTACACCTTC
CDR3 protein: CASSLTVLLHGYTF

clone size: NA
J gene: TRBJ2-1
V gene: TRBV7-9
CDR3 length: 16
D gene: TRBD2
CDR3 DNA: TGTGCCAGCAGCCGGACCCTTAGCGGGAGGCTGGATGAGCAGTTCTTC
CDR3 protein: CASSRTLSGRLDEQFF

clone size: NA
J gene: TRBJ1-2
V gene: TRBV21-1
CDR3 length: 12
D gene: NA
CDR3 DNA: TGTGCCAGCATCGCAGGTCCCAAAGGCTACACCTTC
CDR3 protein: CASIAGPKGYTF

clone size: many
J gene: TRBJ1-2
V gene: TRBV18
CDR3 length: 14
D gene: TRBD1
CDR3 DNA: TGTGCCAGCTCACCGCAGGGGGCAAACTATGGCTACACCTTC
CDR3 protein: CASSPQGANYGYTF

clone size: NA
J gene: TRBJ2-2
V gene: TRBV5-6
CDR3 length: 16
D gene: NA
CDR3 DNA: TGTGCCAGCAGCTTATGGCTGATTTCGAACACCGGGGAGCTGTTTTTT
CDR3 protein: CASSLWLISNTGELFF

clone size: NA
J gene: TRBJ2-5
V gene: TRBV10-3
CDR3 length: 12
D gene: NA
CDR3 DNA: TGTGCCATCAGTGACGAGAGAAAGACCCAGTACTTC
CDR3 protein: CAISDERKTQYF

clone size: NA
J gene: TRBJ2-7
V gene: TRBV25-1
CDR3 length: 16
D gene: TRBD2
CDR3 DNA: TGTGCCAGCAGTGACCCCGGGACTAGCAGCTTCCACGAGCAGTACTTC
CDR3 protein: CASSDPGTSSFHEQYF

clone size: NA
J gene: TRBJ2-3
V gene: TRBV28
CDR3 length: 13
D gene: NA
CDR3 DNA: TGTGCCAGCTGGGGACCTAGCACAGATACGCAGTATTTT
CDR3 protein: CASWGPSTDTQYF

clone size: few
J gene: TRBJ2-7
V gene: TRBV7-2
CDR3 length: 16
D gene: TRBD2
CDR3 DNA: TGTGCCAGCAGCCCGAATTCTCTAGCGGGGCCCTACGAGCAGTACTTC
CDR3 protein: CASSPNSLAGPYEQYF

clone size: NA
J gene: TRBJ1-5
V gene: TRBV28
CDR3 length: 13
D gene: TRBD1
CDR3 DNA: TGTGCCAGCGGAAGGGGGCAGAATCAGCCCCAGCATTTT
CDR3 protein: CASGRGQNQPQHF

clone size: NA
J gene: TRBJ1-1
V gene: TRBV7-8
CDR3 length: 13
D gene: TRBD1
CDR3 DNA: TGTGCCAGCAGCCGCGGACAGGGCAATGAAGCTTTCTTT
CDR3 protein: CASSRGQGNEAFF

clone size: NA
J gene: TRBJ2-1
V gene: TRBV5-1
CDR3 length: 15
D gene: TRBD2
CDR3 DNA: TGCGCCAGCAGCTTATCCAGCGGGGCCTACAATGAGCAGTTCTTC
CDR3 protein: CASSLSSGAYNEQFF

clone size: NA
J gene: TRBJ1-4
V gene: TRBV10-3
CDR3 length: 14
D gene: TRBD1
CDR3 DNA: TGTGCCAGCAGAGGGACAGTAACTAATGAAAAACTGTTTTTT
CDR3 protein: CASRGTVTNEKLFF

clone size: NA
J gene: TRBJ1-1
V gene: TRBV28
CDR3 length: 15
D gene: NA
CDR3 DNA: TGTGCCAGCAGAGCGAAAGGGACCCCCCACACTGAAGCTTTCTTT
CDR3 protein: CASRAKGTPHTEAFF

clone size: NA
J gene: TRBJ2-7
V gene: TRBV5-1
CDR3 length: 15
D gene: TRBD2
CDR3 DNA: TGCGCCAGCAGCTTACGCGGGAGGGACTCCTACGAGCAGTACTTC
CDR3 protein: CASSLRGRDSYEQYF

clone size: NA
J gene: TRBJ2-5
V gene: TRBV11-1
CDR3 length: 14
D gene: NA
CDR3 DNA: TGTGCCAGCAGCCCTCATGGTGGGCAAGAGACCCAGTACTTC
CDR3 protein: CASSPHGGQETQYF

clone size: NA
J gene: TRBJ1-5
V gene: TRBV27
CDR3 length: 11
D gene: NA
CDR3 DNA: TGTGCCAGCGGTGGACATCAGCCCCAGCATTTT
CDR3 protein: CASGGHQPQHF

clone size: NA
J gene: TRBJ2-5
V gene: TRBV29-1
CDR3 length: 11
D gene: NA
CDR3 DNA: TGCAGCGTTGGCTCGAAAGAGACCCAGTACTTC
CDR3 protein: CSVGSKETQYF

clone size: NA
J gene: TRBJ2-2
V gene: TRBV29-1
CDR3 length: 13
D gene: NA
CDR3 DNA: TGCAGCGTTGATGTTGGGTTGACCGGGGAGCTGTTTTTT
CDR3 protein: CSVDVGLTGELFF

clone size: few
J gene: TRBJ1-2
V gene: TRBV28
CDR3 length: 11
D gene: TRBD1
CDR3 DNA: TGTGCCAGCAGGGCGGACAGGGGCTACACCTTC
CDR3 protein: CASRADRGYTF

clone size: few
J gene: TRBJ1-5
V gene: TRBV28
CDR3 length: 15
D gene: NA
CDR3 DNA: TGTGCCAGCAGTCCCTCGGGGAGGAGGGGCCAGCCCCAGCATTTT
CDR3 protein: CASSPSGRRGQPQHF

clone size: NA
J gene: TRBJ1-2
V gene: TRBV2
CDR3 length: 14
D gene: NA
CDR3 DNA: TGTGCCAGCAGTGAATCCGGGTTTATGGATGGCTACACCTTC
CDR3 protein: CASSESGFMDGYTF

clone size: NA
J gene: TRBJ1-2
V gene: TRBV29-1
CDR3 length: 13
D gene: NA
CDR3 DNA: TGCAGCGTTACTCGGACGGCTGAGACAGGCTACACCTTC
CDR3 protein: CSVTRTAETGYTF

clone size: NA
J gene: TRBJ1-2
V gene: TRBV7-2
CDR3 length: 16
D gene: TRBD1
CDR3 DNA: TGTGCCAGCAGCTTATCGGACCGGGGACAGGGGGATGGCTACACCTTC
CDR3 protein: CASSLSDRGQGDGYTF

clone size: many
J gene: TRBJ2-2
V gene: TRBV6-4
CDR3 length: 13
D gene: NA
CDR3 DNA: TGTGCCAGCGGCGAAGGGCCCACCGGGGAGCTGTTTTTT
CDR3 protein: CASGEGPTGELFF

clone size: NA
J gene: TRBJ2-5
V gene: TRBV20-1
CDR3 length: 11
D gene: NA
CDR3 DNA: TGCACCGGGTGGGCTCAAGAGACCCAGTACTTC
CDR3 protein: CTGWAQETQYF

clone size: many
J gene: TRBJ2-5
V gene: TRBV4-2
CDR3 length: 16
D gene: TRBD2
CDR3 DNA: TGTGCCAGCAGTCGGACTAGCGGGAGTTACGGAGAGACCCAGTACTTC
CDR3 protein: CASSRTSGSYGETQYF

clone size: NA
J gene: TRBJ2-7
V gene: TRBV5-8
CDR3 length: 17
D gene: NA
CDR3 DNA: TGTGCCAGCAGCCACTCACCCCGACAGGTAGTATCCTACGAGCAGTACTTC
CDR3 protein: CASSHSPRQVVSYEQYF

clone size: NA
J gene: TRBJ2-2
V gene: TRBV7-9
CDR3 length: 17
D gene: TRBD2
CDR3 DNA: TGTGCCTCCCACCGGCTAGCGGGTATACGAAACACCGGGGAGCTGTTTTTT
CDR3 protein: CASHRLAGIRNTGELFF

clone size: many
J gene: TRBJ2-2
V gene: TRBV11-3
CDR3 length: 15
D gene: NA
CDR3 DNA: TGTGCCAGCTCTAGGGGGAGTTCGAACACCGGGGAGCTGTTTTTT
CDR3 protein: CASSRGSSNTGELFF

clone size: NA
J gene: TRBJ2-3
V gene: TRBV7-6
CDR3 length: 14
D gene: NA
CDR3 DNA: TGTGCCAGCAAGGACGGGAGATCAACAGATACGCAGTATTTT
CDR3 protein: CASKDGRSTDTQYF

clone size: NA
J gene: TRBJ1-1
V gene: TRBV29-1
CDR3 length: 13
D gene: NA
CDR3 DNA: TGCAGCGTGGACACTGCAGGGGTTAGTGAAGCTTTCTTT
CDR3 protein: CSVDTAGVSEAFF

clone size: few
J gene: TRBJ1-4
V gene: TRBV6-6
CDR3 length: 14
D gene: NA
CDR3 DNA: TGTGCCAGCAGTGAGGTGGGAACTAATGAAAAACTGTTTTTT
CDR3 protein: CASSEVGTNEKLFF

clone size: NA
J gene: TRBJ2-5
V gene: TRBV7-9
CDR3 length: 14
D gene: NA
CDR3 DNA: TGTGCCAGCAGACTTAGCGATTCACAAGAGACCCAGTACTTC
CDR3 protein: CASRLSDSQETQYF

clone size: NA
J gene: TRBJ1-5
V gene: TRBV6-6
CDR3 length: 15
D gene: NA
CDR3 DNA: TGTGCCAGCCGGACACTGACGAATAGCAATCAGCCCCAGCATTTT
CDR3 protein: CASRTLTNSNQPQHF

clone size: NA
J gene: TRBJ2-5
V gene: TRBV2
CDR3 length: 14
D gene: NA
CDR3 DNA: TGTGCCAGCAGTGAGAGGACATACCAAGAGACCCAGTACTTC
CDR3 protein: CASSERTYQETQYF

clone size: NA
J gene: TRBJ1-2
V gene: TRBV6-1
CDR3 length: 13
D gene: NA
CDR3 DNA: TGTGCCAGCTCTTTAGACAGAGACTATGGCTACACCTTC
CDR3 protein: CASSLDRDYGYTF

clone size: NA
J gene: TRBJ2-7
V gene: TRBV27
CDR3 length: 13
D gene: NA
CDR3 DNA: TGTGCCAGCAGTTCCCTTGACTCCTACGAGCAGTACTTC
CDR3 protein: CASSSLDSYEQYF

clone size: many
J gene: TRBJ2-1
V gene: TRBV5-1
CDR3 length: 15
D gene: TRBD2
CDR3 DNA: TGCGCCAGCAGCTTGGGAGCGGGGGCCTACAATGAGCAGTTCTTC
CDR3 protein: CASSLGAGAYNEQFF

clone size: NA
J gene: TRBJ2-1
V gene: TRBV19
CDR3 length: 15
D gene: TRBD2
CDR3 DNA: TGTGCCAGTTCCCAAGCGGGAGTTTTCTACAATGAGCAGTTCTTC
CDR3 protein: CASSQAGVFYNEQFF

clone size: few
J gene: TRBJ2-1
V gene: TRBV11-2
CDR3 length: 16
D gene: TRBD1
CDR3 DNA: TGTGCCAGCAGCTTAGCCGCGGACAGGGGGGGCAATGAGCAGTTCTTC
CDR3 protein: CASSLAADRGGNEQFF

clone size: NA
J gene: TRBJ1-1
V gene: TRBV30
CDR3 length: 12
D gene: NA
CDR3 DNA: TGTGCCTGGAGCGGGCAATACACTGAAGCTTTCTTT
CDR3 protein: CAWSGQYTEAFF

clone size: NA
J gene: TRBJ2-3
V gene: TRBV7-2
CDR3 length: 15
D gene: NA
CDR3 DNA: TGTGCCAGCAGCTATATGTCCCGACTCACAGATACGCAGTATTTT
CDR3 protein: CASSYMSRLTDTQYF

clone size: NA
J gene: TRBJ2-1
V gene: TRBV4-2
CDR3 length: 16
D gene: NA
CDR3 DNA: TGTGCCAGCAGCCCGGGGAGAGGGTCGGCGGAAAATGAGCAGTTCTTC
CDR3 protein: CASSPGRGSAENEQFF

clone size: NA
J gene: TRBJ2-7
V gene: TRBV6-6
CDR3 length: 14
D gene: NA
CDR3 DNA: TGTGCCAGCACCGCTCCCTCAGGGTTCTACGAGCAGTACTTC
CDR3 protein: CASTAPSGFYEQYF

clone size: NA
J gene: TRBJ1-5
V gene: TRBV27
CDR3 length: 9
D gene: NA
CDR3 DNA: TGTGCCAGCAGTTCCTCTCCACATTTT
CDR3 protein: CASSSSPHF

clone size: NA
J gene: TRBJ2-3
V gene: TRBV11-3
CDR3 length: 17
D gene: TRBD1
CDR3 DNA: TGTGCCAGCAGCCATAATACGGGAACAGGGGGCACAGATACGCAGTATTTT
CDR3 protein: CASSHNTGTGGTDTQYF

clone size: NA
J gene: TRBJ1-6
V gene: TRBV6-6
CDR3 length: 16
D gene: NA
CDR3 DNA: TGTGCCAGCAGTTATATCAGTGGCTCCTATAATTCACCCCTCCACTTT
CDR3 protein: CASSYISGSYNSPLHF

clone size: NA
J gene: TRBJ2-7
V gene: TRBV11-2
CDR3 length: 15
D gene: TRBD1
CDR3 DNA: TGTGCCAGCAGACCACCGGGGACAGGACACTACGAGCAGTACTTC
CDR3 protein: CASRPPGTGHYEQYF

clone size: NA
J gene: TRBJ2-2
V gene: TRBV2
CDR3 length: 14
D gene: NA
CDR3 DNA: TGTGCCAGCAGCGGACCTTTGAACACCGGGGAGCTGTTTTTT
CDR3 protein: CASSGPLNTGELFF

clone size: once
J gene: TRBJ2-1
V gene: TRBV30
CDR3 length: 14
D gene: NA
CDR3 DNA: TGTGCCTATTCTACAGGCTATTCCTACAATGAGCAGTTCTTC
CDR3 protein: CAYSTGYSYNEQFF

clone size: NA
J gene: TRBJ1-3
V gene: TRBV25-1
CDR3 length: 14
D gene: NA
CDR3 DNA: TGTGCCAGCCGCCACCCCTGCTCTGGAAACACCATATATTTT
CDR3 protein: CASRHPCSGNTIYF

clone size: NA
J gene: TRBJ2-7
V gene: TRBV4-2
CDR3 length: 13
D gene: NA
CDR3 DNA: TGTGCCAGCAGCCAACGTACAGGGAATGATCTGTACTTC
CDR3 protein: CASSQRTGNDLYF